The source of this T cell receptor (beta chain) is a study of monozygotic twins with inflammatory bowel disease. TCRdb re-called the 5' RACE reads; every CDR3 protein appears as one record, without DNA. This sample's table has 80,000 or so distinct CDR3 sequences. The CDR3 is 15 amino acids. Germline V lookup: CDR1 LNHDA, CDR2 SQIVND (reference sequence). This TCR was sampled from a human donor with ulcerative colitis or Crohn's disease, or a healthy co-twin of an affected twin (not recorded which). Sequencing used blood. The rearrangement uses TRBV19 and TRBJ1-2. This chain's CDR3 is CASRAINAGSDGYTF.